One sample yielded the 19 T cell receptor beta chains listed below, sequenced in a study of shared clonotypes between healthy human individuals. Method: immunoSEQ multiplex PCR; TCRdb's copy keeps in-frame clones and lacks some. This sample has roughly 1,600,000 clones, with approximately 98.5% found just once. The sequenced material came from naive CD4+ T cells sorted from blood. Noted subset: CD45RA+ positively selected. The receptor source for this set is a man aged 25 to 40 in good health.

The chain is built from TRBV6-5 and TRBJ2-2; a weak D match, TRBD2 (5 bases). From germline, CDR1 is MNHEY and CDR2 SVGAGI. V shed 5 bases and J shed 8 bases, with 9 bases lying between them. CDR3 length: 12 residues. The DNA of the CDR3 is TGTGCCAGCAGTCCTGGACTGGGGGAGCTGTTTTTT. This sequence encodes CASSPGLGELFF.

V and J are TRBV15 and TRBJ1-5, with D possibly matching TRBD1 (5 bases). CDR3 size: 16 residues. Trimming took 1 base from V and 3 from J, leaving 13 bases between them. Germline V gene lookup returns CDR1 LNHNV and CDR2 YYDKDF (reference sequence). This CDR3 is CATSRVRGPNNQPQHF. The DNA for the CDR3 is TGTGCCACCAGCAGAGTGAGGGGCCCAAACAATCAGCCCCAGCATTTT.

The V call is TRBV14, the J call TRBJ2-3; possible D gene TRBD2, 6 bases. Germline V CDR1 and CDR2: SGHDN, FVKESK. V lost 1 base, J lost 4 bases, and 9 bases lay in between. CDR3 length equals 14 residues. CDR3 protein: CASSQAGVADTQYF. Here the CDR3 DNA reads TGTGCCAGCAGCCAAGCGGGAGTGGCAGATACGCAGTATTTT.

This clone has just one count. The chain carries TRBV6-1 and TRBJ1-1; tentative D call: TRBD1 (5 bases). From germline, CDR1 is MNHNS and CDR2 SASEGT. The CDR3 length is 12 residues. Trimming pared 6 bases from V and 3 bases from J, leaving 8 bases between. CDR3 in DNA: TGTGCCAGCAGCCAAGGGGACACTGAAGCTTTCTTT. This translates into CASSQGDTEAFF.

This clone occurred once. This sequence joins TRBV28 and TRBJ2-7; maybe TRBD1 (6 bases). V lost 6 bases and J 0 bases, leaving 15 bases between the germline ends. From germline, CDR1 is MDHEN and CDR2 SYDVKM. This CDR3 contains 15 residues. The CDR3, as DNA: TGTGCCAGCAGGCAACCCAGGGGTAGCTCCTACGAGCAGTACTTC. Translated, it gives CASRQPRGSSYEQYF.

The V and J genes are TRBV19 and TRBJ1-3; D is unresolved. This CDR3 spans 13 amino acids. The V end lost 6 bases, the J end lost 0 bases, and 6 bases lay between the germline ends. From germline, CDR1 is LNHDA and CDR2 SQIVND (reference sequence). CDR3 protein: CASRSSSGNTIYF. CDR3 bases: TGTGCCAGTAGGAGTTCCTCTGGAAACACCATATATTTT. Full variable domain (remainder filled in from reference TRBV19 and TRBJ1-3): DGGITQSPKYLFRKEGQNVTLSCEQNLNHDAMYWYRQDPGQGLRLIYYSQIVNDFQKGDIAEGYSVSREKKESFPLTVTSAQKNPTAFYLCASRSSSGNTIYFGEGSWLTVV.

The V and J genes are TRBV7-6 and TRBJ2-1; D gene unclear. Trimming left V 5 bases short and J 6 bases short, with 20 bases between. The germline V gene encodes CDR1 SGHVS and CDR2 FNYEAQ. The CDR3 consists of 16 residues. The CDR3 nucleotides read TGTGCCAGCAGCCCCCCGCAGGTTTCAGTAGTCAATGAGCAGTTCTTC. Residues: CASSPPQVSVVNEQFF.

The gene calls are TRBV19 and TRBJ2-7, with a possible D match to TRBD1 (6 bases). The germline gives CDR1 LNHDA, CDR2 SQIVND (reference sequence). The CDR3 is 14 residues long. V dropped 3 bases and J dropped 1 base, with 10 bases sitting between them. The DNA of the CDR3 is TGTGCCAGTAGTATCCGGGACAAATCCTACGAGCAGTACTTC. Translating gives CASSIRDKSYEQYF.

J is TRBJ2-1 and V is TRBV10-2; 7 bases map to TRBD1. The CDR3 extends over 15 amino acids. Germline CDR1 and CDR2: WSHSY and SAAADI. V shed 4 bases and J 6 bases; nucleotides not matched to a gene: 9. The CDR3 coding sequence is TGCGCCAGCAGTGTGACAGGGTGGGCGGCCAATGAGCAGTTCTTC. Protein product: CASSVTGWAANEQFF.

The V and J genes are TRBV5-4 and TRBJ2-3; D ambiguous. The CDR3 runs 13 residues. Trimming stripped 0 bases from V and 2 bases from J, with 4 bases between. The germline gives CDR1 SGHNT, CDR2 YYREEE (reference sequence). CDR3 residues: CASSLEVTDTQYF. CDR3 DNA: TGTGCCAGCAGCTTGGAGGTCACAGATACGCAGTATTTT.

The chain recombines TRBV19 with TRBJ2-1; D remains unclear. Trimming cost V 5 bases and J 4 bases, with 6 bases left between them. Germline-derived CDR1 and CDR2 are LNHDA and SQIVND (reference sequence). The CDR3 sequence is 12 residues long. CDR3 coding DNA: TGTGCCAGTAGTGAGGTATACAATGAGCAGTTCTTC. Its protein is CASSEVYNEQFF.

About this clone itself: The identical CDR3 is also encoded by other nucleotide sequences in the sample. V and J are TRBV9 and TRBJ2-7, with D possibly being TRBD1 or TRBD2 (5 bases each). CDR3 length equals 14 residues. CDR1 SGDLS and CDR2 YYNGEE come from the germline V gene. The ends were cut back, 2 bases at V and 2 bases at J, with 11 bases in the middle. CDR3 sequence: CASSVALGAYEQYF. The CDR3 coding sequence is TGTGCCAGCAGCGTGGCCTTGGGGGCCTACGAGCAGTACTTC. The whole variable domain, remainder taken from reference TRBV9 and TRBJ2-7, is DSGVTQTPKHLITATGQRVTLRCSPRSGDLSVYWYQQSLDQGLQFLIQYYNGEERAKGNILERFSAQQFPDLHSELNLSSLELGDSALYFCASSVALGAYEQYFGPGTRLTVT.

The V and J genes are TRBV6-1 and TRBJ1-1, with D maybe TRBD1 (6 bases). Germline values: CDR1 MNHNS, CDR2 SASEGT. The CDR3 consists of 14 residues. V was clipped by 2 bases and J by 1 base, with 8 bases between them. The CDR3 DNA sequence: TGTGCCAGCAGTGAAAGGGGGGGGAACACTGAAGCTTTCTTT. Encoded protein: CASSERGGNTEAFF.

This clone has just one count. This chain uses TRBV7-8 with TRBJ2-1; tentative D call: TRBD2 (5 bases). Germline loops: CDR1 SGHVS, CDR2 FQNEAQ. V was trimmed by 5 bases and J by 4 bases, leaving 12 bases between them. There are 14 residues in the CDR3. The DNA for the CDR3 is TGTGCCAGCAGCCAGAGGGCCCCTTACAATGAGCAGTTCTTC. Amino acid sequence: CASSQRAPYNEQFF. Together with reference TRBV7-8 and TRBJ2-1, the CDR3 gives the full variable domain: GAGVSQSPRYKVAKRGQDVALRCDPISGHVSLFWYQQALGQGPEFLTYFQNEAQLDKSGLPSDRFFAERPEGSVSTLKIQRTQQEDSAVYLCASSQRAPYNEQFFGPGTRLTVL.

The V call is TRBV5-4, the J call TRBJ2-2, with a tentative D call TRBD1 (5 bases). Germline CDR1 is SGHNT and CDR2 is YYREEE (reference sequence). Trimming shortened V by 5 bases and J by 3 bases, and 11 bases separated the two germline ends. The CDR3 spans 14 residues. CDR3 amino acids: CASSPKGDTGELFF. In DNA form, the CDR3 reads TGTGCCAGCAGTCCTAAAGGGGACACCGGGGAGCTGTTTTTT.

This sequence joins TRBV29-1 and TRBJ2-5, with 12 nucleotides matching TRBD1. The CDR3 is 13 amino acids. Germline CDR1 is SQVTM and CDR2 is ANQGSEA. With 7 bases clipped from V and 5 bases from J, the junction kept 5 bases outside the gene matches. CDR3 sequence (DNA): TGCAGCGAGGGACAGGGGGCACGGGAGACCCAGTACTTC. Its protein product is CSEGQGARETQYF.

In this sample, this clone turned up once. The chain combines TRBV20-1 with TRBJ2-5, with D possibly being TRBD2 (5 bases). V dropped 4 bases and J dropped 11 bases, with 14 bases sitting between them. Germline values: CDR1 DFQATT, CDR2 SNEGSKA (reference sequence). CDR3 length: 11 amino acids. Here the CDR3 reads CSATGPSGQYF. The CDR3 nucleotides read TGCAGTGCTACTGGACCCTCGGGGCAGTACTTC.

As for this clone: This CDR3 is also generated by other DNA sequences in the sample. The chain recombines TRBV7-6 with TRBJ1-5; D uncertain. Germline CDR1 reads SGHVS; CDR2 reads FNYEAQ. This CDR3 contains 13 residues. Trimming cost V 3 bases and J 5 bases, with 8 bases left between them. In nucleotides, the CDR3 is TGTGCCAGCAGCTTGGGCGCCGATCAGCCCCAGCATTTT. It specifies CASSLGADQPQHF.

The rearrangement uses TRBV18 and TRBJ2-1; D is uncertain. The CDR3 has 13 residues. CDR1 is KGHSH, CDR2 LQKENI, per germline. V was clipped by 1 base and J by 10 bases, with 11 bases between them. CDR3 protein: CASSPQPIREQFF. CDR3 DNA: TGTGCCAGCTCACCACAACCCATAAGGGAGCAGTTCTTC.